The next 27 T cell receptor beta chains were all read from a single sample in a study of shared clonotypes between healthy human individuals. Data came from immunoSEQ multiplex PCR; TCRdb stores just in-frame clones and leaves some out. The data contain roughly 2 million clones, about 95% of them seen just once; the ten biggest clones take up 0.9% to 1.4%. Naive-designated CD8 cells lacked CD45RO, were positively enriched for CCR7, and omitted terminally differentiated effector memory CD45RA+ cells. The sequencing sample was made of naive CD8+ T cells sorted from blood. The receptor set was obtained from a young man in good health.

This chain connects TRBV29-1 to TRBJ2-3, with TRBD2 matching 7 bases. Per the germline V gene, CDR1 is SQVTM and CDR2 is ANQGSEA. V shed 3 bases and J 0 bases; nucleotides not matched to a gene: 6. The CDR3 has 15 amino acids. CDR3: CSVEEAGWSTDTQYF. DNA of the CDR3: TGCAGCGTTGAGGAAGCGGGGTGGAGCACAGATACGCAGTATTTT.

Details on this clone: Distinct nucleotide sequences in the sample also encode this CDR3. The chain combines TRBV9 with TRBJ2-2; D gene uncertain. The CDR3 extends over 13 amino acids. V lost 2 bases and J 5 bases, leaving 7 bases between the germline ends. Germline values: CDR1 SGDLS, CDR2 YYNGEE. DNA for the CDR3: TGTGCCAGCAGCGTGGGGTCTACCGGGGAGCTGTTTTTT. As protein: CASSVGSTGELFF.

The rearrangement links TRBV19 to TRBJ2-1, with D maybe TRBD1 (6 bases). Trimming removed 1 base at V and 5 bases at J, with 12 bases between. The CDR3 consists of 15 residues. Germline assignment: CDR1 LNHDA and CDR2 SQIVND (reference sequence). The chain's CDR3 is CASSIATGRHNEQFF. The CDR3 DNA reads as TGTGCCAGTAGTATAGCCACAGGGAGACACAATGAGCAGTTCTTC.

The chain joins TRBV27 to TRBJ2-1, with no clear D. Germline V gene lookup returns CDR1 MNHEY and CDR2 SMNVEV (reference sequence). This CDR3 has 11 residues. Trimming cost V 6 bases and J 7 bases, with 7 bases left between them. The CDR3 DNA reads TGTGCCAGCAGACGAGTAAATGAGCAGTTCTTC. It translates to CASRRVNEQFF.

The chain combines TRBV19 with TRBJ2-7; D remains unclear. Trimming removed 5 bases at V and 5 bases at J, with 16 bases between. The CDR3 consists of 14 residues. Germline CDR1 reads LNHDA; CDR2 reads SQIVND (reference sequence). CDR3 DNA: TGTGCCAGTAGTCCCGCACCGCGACTCAACGAGCAGTACTTC. Its translation is CASSPAPRLNEQYF.

J is TRBJ2-7 and V is TRBV4-1; D is perhaps TRBD2 (6 bases). Deletions cut 6 bases from V and 0 bases from J, with 15 bases between. There are 15 residues in the CDR3. Germline V lookup: CDR1 MGHRA, CDR2 YSYEKL. CDR3 nucleotides: TGCGCCAGCAGTCAGCTCGGCGGGGCCTCCTACGAGCAGTACTTC. Translated: CASSQLGGASYEQYF.

This clone is a singleton in its sample. The chain carries TRBV7-9 and TRBJ1-2; D uncertain. The length of the CDR3 is 12 residues. Germline V gives CDR1 SEHNR, CDR2 FQNEAQ (reference sequence). Trimming shortened V by 1 base and J by 6 bases, and 6 bases separated the two germline ends. The CDR3, as DNA: TGTGCCAGCAGCTTAGACAGCGATGGCTACACCTTC. Residues: CASSLDSDGYTF.

The chain joins TRBV5-6 to TRBJ2-5, with TRBD2 identical over 8 bases. With 4 bases clipped from V and 2 bases from J, the junction kept 4 bases outside the gene matches. The CDR3 length is 14 residues. Per the germline V gene, CDR1 is SGHDT and CDR2 is YYEEEE. The DNA for the CDR3 is TGTGCCAGCAGCCCGGGAGGGGGACAAGAGACCCAGTACTTC. This encodes CASSPGGGQETQYF.

The chain combines TRBV27 with TRBJ2-1, with 10 bases that match TRBD2. The V segment lost 2 bases and the J segment 7 bases; nucleotides outside the gene matches: 8. The CDR3 is made up of 16 amino acids. Germline-derived CDR1 and CDR2 are MNHEY and SMNVEV (reference sequence). The CDR3 spells CASSLVASGGPNEQFF. In nucleotides, the CDR3 is TGTGCCAGCAGTTTAGTGGCTAGCGGGGGCCCGAATGAGCAGTTCTTC.

The chain links TRBV5-1 to TRBJ2-7; the match to TRBD2 covers 13 bases. With V trimmed by 2 bases and J by 6 bases, 5 bases remained unmatched. This CDR3 comprises 15 residues. Germline V CDR1 and CDR2: SGHRS, YFSETQ. This CDR3 is CASSFGLAGEPEQYF. CDR3 coding DNA: TGCGCCAGCAGCTTCGGACTAGCGGGAGAACCCGAGCAGTACTTC.

The chain uses TRBV28 and TRBJ2-7; a weak D match, TRBD2 (5 bases). Germline CDR1 and CDR2: MDHEN and SYDVKM. The CDR3 has 14 amino acids. Trimming took 5 bases from V and 2 from J, leaving 13 bases between them. The CDR3 region is CASSPGIIAYEQYF. CDR3 in DNA: TGTGCCAGCAGTCCGGGAATAATAGCCTACGAGCAGTACTTC.

The chain has TRBV7-9 and TRBJ2-7; 9 bases match TRBD2. Germline CDR1 SEHNR, CDR2 FQNEAQ (reference sequence). The J segment lost 2 bases and the V segment lost 5 bases, leaving 10 bases of the junction unmatched. The CDR3 extends over 16 amino acids. The CDR3 loop is CASSPPGSGSTYEQYF. As DNA, the CDR3 is TGTGCCAGCAGCCCTCCGGGTAGCGGGAGCACCTACGAGCAGTACTTC.

V is TRBV6-1 and J is TRBJ2-1; D may match TRBD1 or TRBD2 (5 bases each). V lost 2 bases and J lost 7, with 24 bases in between. This CDR3 comprises 18 residues. Germline assignment: CDR1 MNHNS and CDR2 SASEGT. The CDR3 nucleotides are TGTGCCAGCAGTGAATTGGCGCCGGGGCTAGAAGATGGTAATGAGCAGTTCTTC. Protein product: CASSELAPGLEDGNEQFF.

The chain uses TRBV9 and TRBJ2-7, with 8 bases that match TRBD1. J lost 0 bases, V lost 4 bases, and 6 bases had no gene match. The CDR3 loop spans 15 amino acids. Germline V lookup: CDR1 SGDLS, CDR2 YYNGEE. CDR3 in DNA: TGTGCCAGCAGCTTCGGGACAGGAAGCTCCTACGAGCAGTACTTC. Translated: CASSFGTGSSYEQYF. The variable domain in full, completed from reference TRBV9 and TRBJ2-7, reads DSGVTQTPKHLITATGQRVTLRCSPRSGDLSVYWYQQSLDQGLQFLIQYYNGEERAKGNILERFSAQQFPDLHSELNLSSLELGDSALYFCASSFGTGSSYEQYFGPGTRLTVT.

The V gene is TRBV15, the J gene TRBJ2-5; 16 bases match TRBD2. The CDR3 is 21 amino acids. The germline gives CDR1 LNHNV, CDR2 YYDKDF (reference sequence). V shed 3 bases, J shed 5 bases, and the junction held 18 bases outside the gene matches. The CDR3 nucleotides are TGTGCCACCAGCAGGGAAGACCCCGGGACTAGCGGGAGGGCCCTTTCCGAGACCCAGTACTTC. Translating gives CATSREDPGTSGRALSETQYF.

This chain links TRBV4-3 with TRBJ1-1, with D perhaps matching TRBD1 (6 bases). This CDR3 is built from 13 residues. With 3 bases removed from V and 8 bases from J, the gap between germline ends came to 13 bases. Germline-derived CDR1 and CDR2 are LGHNA and YSLEER. CDR3 protein: CASSQATGTEAFF. The CDR3 region has the DNA TGCGCCAGCAGCCAGGCTACAGGGACCGAAGCTTTCTTT.

This rearrangement joins TRBV30 to TRBJ2-3; 8 bases match TRBD1. Germline V lookup: CDR1 GTSNPN, CDR2 SVGIG (reference sequence). Trimming removed 3 bases from V and 3 bases from J; junction bases left unmatched: 5. There are 14 residues in the CDR3. The CDR3 is CAWRVQGGTDTQYF. Here the CDR3 DNA reads TGTGCCTGGAGGGTACAGGGGGGTACAGATACGCAGTATTTT.

In its sample, this clone was seen a few times. J is TRBJ1-6 and V is TRBV4-1, with a weak D call TRBD1 (5 bases). V lost 0 bases and J 2 bases, leaving 8 bases between the germline ends. Germline CDR1 reads MGHRA; CDR2 reads YSYEKL. The CDR3 consists of 16 residues. The CDR3 region has the DNA TGCGCCAGCAGCCAAGATACAGGTACCTATAATTCACCCCTCCACTTT. This translates into CASSQDTGTYNSPLHF.

This chain joins TRBV6-5 and TRBJ2-1, with 8 positions matching TRBD2. The CDR3 covers 15 residues. The germline V gene has CDR1 MNHEY and CDR2 SVGAGI. Trimming removed 2 bases from V and 5 bases from J; junction bases left unmatched: 5. The CDR3 reads CASSYGVAGNNEQFF. The CDR3 DNA reads as TGTGCCAGCAGTTACGGAGTAGCGGGGAACAATGAGCAGTTCTTC.

The V gene is TRBV5-6, the J gene TRBJ2-7; D may be TRBD1 (6 bases). Trimming cost V 3 bases and J 2 bases, with 21 bases left between them. CDR1 and CDR2 from the germline V gene are SGHDT and YYEEEE. CDR3 length equals 17 residues. CDR3 in amino acids: CASSSYPGWGPTYEQYF. The CDR3 DNA reads TGTGCCAGCAGCTCCTACCCGGGGTGGGGGCCCACCTACGAGCAGTACTTC.

The chain is built from TRBV7-2 and TRBJ2-7; TRBD2 aligns across 12 bases. J gave up 2 bases and V 5 bases, and 7 bases lay outside the gene matches. This CDR3 contains 16 residues. CDR1 SGHTA and CDR2 FQGNSA come from the germline V gene. The CDR3 spells CASSTGLAGTPYEQYF. The CDR3 nucleotides read TGTGCCAGCAGCACCGGACTAGCGGGAACACCCTACGAGCAGTACTTC.

The V and J genes are TRBV2 and TRBJ2-1, with D uncertain. This CDR3 is 13 amino acids long. V dropped 7 bases and J dropped 9 bases, with 16 bases sitting between them. Germline V gives CDR1 SNHLY, CDR2 FYNNEI. CDR3: CASTRSSGAEQFF. Here the CDR3 DNA reads TGTGCCAGCACTAGGTCCTCAGGTGCTGAGCAGTTCTTC.

The chain recombines TRBV4-3 with TRBJ2-7, with D possibly being TRBD1 or TRBD2 (5 bases each). The length of the CDR3 is 17 residues. Per the germline V gene, CDR1 is LGHNA and CDR2 is YSLEER. Trimming shortened V by 0 bases and J by 2 bases, and 17 bases separated the two germline ends. The CDR3 bases are TGCGCCAGCAGCCAAGATTGGGGCGGGTACTTGACCTACGAGCAGTACTTC. Translation gives CASSQDWGGYLTYEQYF.

This clone occurred once. The chain joins TRBV4-3 to TRBJ2-7; possibly TRBD1 or TRBD2 for D (5 bases each). CDR3 length equals 16 residues. Trimming took 2 bases from V and 2 from J, leaving 16 bases between them. Per the germline V gene, CDR1 is LGHNA and CDR2 is YSLEER. CDR3: CASSQHQGVTPYEQYF. The CDR3 nucleotides read TGCGCCAGCAGCCAACACCAGGGAGTCACTCCCTACGAGCAGTACTTC.

In the case of this clone: The identical CDR3 is also encoded by other nucleotide sequences in the sample. The gene calls are TRBV7-9 and TRBJ2-3; perhaps TRBD2 as D (5 bases). Germline CDR1 and CDR2: SEHNR and FQNEAQ (reference sequence). The CDR3 loop spans 12 amino acids. V lost 1 base and J lost 6, with 5 bases in between. Here the CDR3 reads CASSLERDTQYF. The CDR3 bases are TGTGCCAGCAGCTTAGAGCGGGATACGCAGTATTTT. The whole variable domain, filled in from reference TRBV7-9 and TRBJ2-3, reads DTGVSQNPRHKITKRGQNVTFRCDPISEHNRLYWYRQTLGQGPEFLTYFQNEAQLEKSRLLSDRFSAERPKGSFSTLEIQRTEQGDSAMYLCASSLERDTQYFGPGTRLTVL.

The chain employs TRBV7-9 and TRBJ2-5; 10 nucleotides agree with TRBD2. Trimming cost V 4 bases and J 3 bases; bases outside gene matches: 5. Germline loops: CDR1 SEHNR, CDR2 FQNEAQ (reference sequence). The CDR3 covers 15 residues. The CDR3 here is CASSSSGGNKETQYF. Written as DNA, the CDR3 is TGTGCCAGCAGCTCTAGCGGGGGAAATAAAGAGACCCAGTACTTC.

This chain links TRBV12-5 with TRBJ1-2; 7 bases are shared with TRBD1. The germline V gene encodes CDR1 LGHNT and CDR2 FRNRAP. Trimming cost V 5 bases and J 4 bases; bases outside gene matches: 4. The CDR3 totals 13 residues. Here the CDR3 reads CASGRDSLYGYTF. As DNA, the CDR3 is TGTGCTAGTGGTAGGGACAGCCTCTATGGCTACACCTTC.